This T cell receptor (beta chain) was documented in a study of cytomegalovirus exposure and HLA in healthy donors. Findings and limits, study-wide: One cluster of highly shared sequence variants probably arose as a sequencing artifact.

This clone has a single count. Its antigen remains unidentified. PCR primers comprised 60 Vbeta and 13 Jbeta primers. Generated by immunoSEQ multiplex PCR, the TCRdb table keeps only in-frame clones and is missing some. The data show roughly 150,000 clones, with about 75% seen just once and roughly 0.69% held by the top ten. The germline gives CDR1 MNHEY, CDR2 SVGAGI. V shed 2 bases and J 6 bases; nucleotides not matched to a gene: 7. There are 16 residues in the CDR3. Sequencing was carried out using PBMCs. The V gene is TRBV6-5, the J gene TRBJ1-2; 12 positions match TRBD1. This receptor was obtained from a male donor in good health and CMV-seronegative. CDR3 protein: CASSYAGQGAGNGYTF. CDR3 DNA: TGTGCCAGCAGTTACGCGGGACAGGGGGCTGGGAATGGCTACACCTTC.